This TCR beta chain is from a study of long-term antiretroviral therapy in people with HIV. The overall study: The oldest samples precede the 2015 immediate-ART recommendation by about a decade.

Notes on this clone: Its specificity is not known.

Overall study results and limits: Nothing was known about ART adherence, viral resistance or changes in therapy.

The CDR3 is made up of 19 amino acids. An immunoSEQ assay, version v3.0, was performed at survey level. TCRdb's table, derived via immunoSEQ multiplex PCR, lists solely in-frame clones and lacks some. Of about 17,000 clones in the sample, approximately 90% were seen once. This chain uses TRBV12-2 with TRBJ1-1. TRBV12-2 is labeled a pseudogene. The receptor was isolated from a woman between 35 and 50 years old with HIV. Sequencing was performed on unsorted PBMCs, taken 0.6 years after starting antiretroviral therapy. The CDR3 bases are TGTGCAAGTCGCTTAATCCGAGGATGGGACGCCATAGGGAGCACTGAAGCTTTCTTT. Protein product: CASRLIRGWDAIGSTEAFF.